This TCR beta chain stems from a study of T-cell memory formation after mild COVID-19. Study-level findings and limits: Pre-infection memory harbored some responding clones, suggesting cross-reactive memory joined. Clones that contracted clustered mainly in CM and EM if CD4+ and in EMRA if CD8+. Contracting clones from day 15 to 85 had balanced CD4/CD8; later expanders favoured CD4+.

This clonotype was observed many times. What it binds is unknown. Trimming cost V 5 bases and J 4 bases; bases outside gene matches: 4. The CDR3 length is 13 residues. Per the germline V gene, CDR1 is SGHRS and CDR2 is YFSETQ. In TCRdb, the 5' RACE reads were re-called with MiXCR into one record per CDR3 protein. This sample has 500,000 to 600,000 distinct CDR3 sequences, with about a sixth found just once. The receptor comes from an adult woman who had mild COVID-19 (a few samples of this study predate the infection). Cell type and time point are not known. The rearrangement uses TRBV5-1 and TRBJ2-5; 8 nucleotides match TRBD1. Specimen: PBMCs or a T cell subset sorted from them (not recorded which). The CDR3 coding sequence is TGCGCCAGCAGAGGGACAGGCGGAGAGACCCAGTACTTC. This codes for CASRGTGGETQYF.